These T cell receptor beta chains were read from a single sample in a study of blood T cell repertoires in COVID-19. Repertoires were generated with immunoSEQ multiplex PCR, while TCRdb's copy carries only in-frame clones and drops some. The sample has around 200,000 clones, around 85% seen once; the top ten hold around 0.7%. Sequenced sample: peripheral blood. The receptors come from a man aged 35-49 years with acute or convalescent COVID-19. CDR3s include the opening cysteine and the closing phenylalanine or tryptophan. The D gene is left open where the match is weak. The listing skips clone size in some rows; elsewhere it reads once, few, many or a size class.

size	D	V	J	CDR3	DNA
NA	TRBD1	TRBV7-9	TRBJ1-2	CASSPRTGVNYGYTF	TGTGCCAGCAGCCCTCGGACAGGGGTTAACTATGGCTACACCTTC
NA	NA	TRBV11-2	TRBJ1-1	CASSPWPRLLPNTEAFF	TGTGCCAGCAGCCCCTGGCCCCGACTGCTGCCGAACACTGAAGCTTTCTTT
NA	TRBD1	TRBV5-4	TRBJ1-3	CASSPYTTGAAGNTIYF	TGTGCCAGCAGCCCGTATACTACAGGGGCCGCTGGAAACACCATATATTTT
NA	TRBD1	TRBV9	TRBJ1-1	CASSASTTGVGLYNTEAFF	TGTGCCAGCAGCGCCAGTACCACAGGGGTGGGCCTTTACAACACTGAAGCTTTCTTT
NA	TRBD2	TRBV6-2/TRBV6-3	TRBJ2-1	CASSLQREGLYNEQFF	TGTGCCAGCAGTCTCCAGCGGGAGGGCCTCTACAATGAGCAGTTCTTC
NA	TRBD1	TRBV6-5	TRBJ1-6	CASSDRGPGNSPLHF	TGTGCCAGCTCGGACAGGGGGCCGGGTAATTCACCCCTCCACTTT
NA	TRBD2	TRBV3-1/TRBV3-2	TRBJ2-2	CASSQPWTSGNTGELFF	TGTGCCAGCAGCCAACCGTGGACTAGCGGGAACACCGGGGAGCTGTTTTTT
few	TRBD1	TRBV5-1	TRBJ2-7	CASSFGTGGSYEQYF	TGCGCCAGCAGCTTTGGGACAGGGGGCTCCTACGAGCAGTACTTC
NA	TRBD2	TRBV18	TRBJ2-4	CASSSTSGGAGKNIQYF	TGTGCCAGCTCGTCTACTAGCGGGGGGGCCGGCAAAAACATTCAGTACTTC
NA	TRBD1	TRBV6-2/TRBV6-3	TRBJ2-3	CASSYPRRTGGFADTQYF	TGTGCCAGCAGTTACCCCAGAAGGACAGGGGGCTTCGCAGATACGCAGTATTTT
NA	NA	TRBV30	TRBJ2-2	CAWSQGTGELFF	TGTGCCTGGAGTCAGGGGACCGGGGAGCTGTTTTTT
NA	NA	TRBV7-2	TRBJ2-3	CASSSYTDTQYF	TGTGCCAGCAGCTCCTACACAGATACGCAGTATTTT
NA	NA	TRBV13	TRBJ2-1	CASSSPGLPYNEQFF	TGTGCCAGCAGTTCTCCGGGACTCCCGTACAATGAGCAGTTCTTC
few	NA	TRBV5-4	TRBJ1-2	CASSLDLNEGYTF	TGTGCCAGCAGCTTGGACCTTAACGAGGGCTACACCTTC
once	TRBD1	TRBV15	TRBJ2-5	CATSVYRGRGETQYF	TGTGCCACCAGCGTCTACAGGGGGCGCGGAGAGACCCAGTACTTC
NA	TRBD2	TRBV2	TRBJ2-1	CASTLSGSISYNEQFF	TGTGCCAGCACACTAAGCGGGAGCATTTCATACAATGAGCAGTTCTTC
NA	NA	TRBV7-9	TRBJ1-5	CASSSGWDAGQPQHF	TGTGCCAGCAGCTCCGGGTGGGATGCGGGTCAGCCCCAGCATTTT
NA	NA	TRBV14	TRBJ1-5	CASSQVGPAGKGNQPQHF	TGTGCCAGCAGCCAAGTAGGGCCGGCAGGGAAGGGGAATCAGCCCCAGCATTTT
NA	TRBD2	TRBV27	TRBJ2-1	CASSLRLAGGPPQFF	TGTGCCAGCAGTTTAAGACTAGCGGGAGGGCCTCCTCAGTTCTTC
NA	TRBD2	TRBV14	TRBJ2-1	CASSQDWPRGRGEQFF	TGTGCCAGCAGCCAAGATTGGCCCCGAGGGAGGGGTGAGCAGTTCTTC
NA	NA	TRBV29-1	TRBJ2-5	CSVEDLGGAVKTQYF	TGCAGCGTTGAAGATCTCGGCGGGGCTGTGAAGACCCAGTACTTC
NA	TRBD1	TRBV10-1	TRBJ1-4	CASSDPRQGPNEKLFF	TGCGCCAGCAGTGATCCCCGACAGGGGCCTAATGAAAAACTGTTTTTT
NA	NA	TRBV5-1	TRBJ2-3	CASSFQRSTDTQYF	TGCGCCAGCAGCTTTCAGCGGAGCACAGATACGCAGTATTTT
NA	TRBD2	TRBV3-1/TRBV3-2	TRBJ2-3	CASSQGRGRGLGADTQYF	TGTGCCAGTAGCCAAGGACGAGGGAGGGGCCTCGGGGCAGATACGCAGTATTTT
NA	NA	TRBV27	TRBJ1-5	CASRPRGRQASNQPQHF	TGTGCCAGCAGACCTAGGGGACGACAGGCAAGCAATCAGCCCCAGCATTTT
NA	NA	TRBV4-3	TRBJ1-6	CASSQGLLSDNSPLHF	TGCGCCAGCAGCCAAGGTCTGCTGAGCGATAATTCACCCCTCCACTTT
NA	NA	TRBV27	TRBJ2-7	CASSLRQGGIYEQYF	TGTGCCAGCAGTTTACGACAGGGCGGGATCTACGAGCAGTACTTC
NA	NA	TRBV28	TRBJ2-1	CASSSNPGISYNEQFF	TGTGCCAGCAGTTCTAATCCGGGGATCTCCTACAATGAGCAGTTCTTC
NA	NA	TRBV6-5	TRBJ1-2	CASSFSQEGWNYGYTF	TGTGCCAGCAGTTTCTCTCAGGAGGGTTGGAACTATGGCTACACCTTC
NA	NA	TRBV28	TRBJ2-7	CASSLGGSSYEQYF	TGTGCCAGCAGTTTAGGGGGGAGCTCCTACGAGCAGTACTTC
once	NA	TRBV21-1	TRBJ2-7	CASSKAGGRNPYEQYF	TGTGCCAGCAGCAAAGCGGGGGGTCGGAACCCTTACGAGCAGTACTTC
NA	TRBD1	TRBV28	TRBJ1-4	CASSLRQGGEKLFF	TGTGCCAGCAGTTTAAGACAGGGCGGTGAAAAACTGTTTTTT
NA	TRBD1	TRBV28	TRBJ2-2	CASSKGQPATGELFF	TGTGCCAGCAGTAAGGGACAGCCGGCCACCGGGGAGCTGTTTTTT
NA	NA	TRBV6-5	TRBJ1-5	CASGGSLPSNQPQHF	TGTGCCAGCGGCGGGTCTTTACCGAGCAATCAGCCCCAGCATTTT
NA	NA	TRBV27	TRBJ2-2	CASSFQVIGTGELFF	TGTGCCAGCAGTTTCCAGGTTATAGGCACCGGGGAGCTGTTTTTT
NA	NA	TRBV19	TRBJ2-2	CASSGLYSHTGELFF	TGTGCCAGTAGTGGGCTCTATTCACACACCGGGGAGCTGTTTTTT
NA	TRBD2	TRBV27	TRBJ2-7	CASSLFNGLAAYEQYF	TGTGCCAGCAGTTTATTTAATGGACTAGCAGCCTACGAGCAGTACTTC
NA	TRBD1	TRBV5-1	TRBJ1-2	CASSVRTGSDYGYTF	TGCGCCAGCAGCGTACGGACAGGGTCTGATTATGGCTACACCTTC
NA	NA	TRBV5-3	TRBJ2-1	CARSPPRGAGEPYNEQFF	TGTGCCAGAAGTCCCCCCCGGGGGGCGGGAGAACCCTACAATGAGCAGTTCTTC
NA	TRBD1	TRBV5-5	TRBJ1-3	CASSSSHRGLSGNTIYF	TGTGCCAGCAGCTCAAGTCACAGGGGCCTCTCTGGAAACACCATATATTTT
NA	NA	TRBV4-2	TRBJ2-2	CASSLRDTGELFF	TGTGCCAGCAGCCTACGGGACACCGGGGAGCTGTTTTTT
NA	TRBD1	TRBV7-2	TRBJ1-2	CASSADRATNYGYTF	TGTGCCAGCAGCGCCGACAGGGCAACTAACTATGGCTACACCTTC
NA	NA	TRBV3-1/TRBV3-2	TRBJ1-6	CASSQEGRQGYTSPLHF	TGTGCCAGCAGCCAAGAAGGAAGGCAGGGTTACACTTCACCCCTCCACTTT
NA	NA	TRBV2	TRBJ1-3	CASSPSGSGGNTIYF	TGTGCCAGCAGTCCCTCGGGATCGGGTGGAAACACCATATATTTT
NA	TRBD2	TRBV20-1	TRBJ2-1	CSASPRVLAGGYNEQFF	TGCAGTGCTAGTCCCCGGGTTTTAGCGGGAGGGTACAATGAGCAGTTCTTC
NA	TRBD1	TRBV11-3	TRBJ2-7	CASSSSRDSPYEQYF	TGTGCCAGCAGCTCTTCCCGGGACAGCCCCTACGAGCAGTACTTC
NA	TRBD1	TRBV5-1	TRBJ1-4	CASSVGTGSNEKLFF	TGCGCCAGCAGCGTTGGGACAGGGTCTAATGAAAAACTGTTTTTT
once	TRBD2	TRBV19	TRBJ2-5	CASSIGTGGTSEQETQYF	TGTGCCAGTAGTATAGGGACAGGAGGGACTAGCGAGCAAGAGACCCAGTACTTC
NA	NA	TRBV6-5	TRBJ1-4	CASSYSVTGREKLFF	TGTGCCAGCAGTTACTCAGTGACAGGTCGTGAAAAACTGTTTTTT
NA	NA	TRBV12-3/TRBV12-4	TRBJ1-5	CASSLNEDQPQHF	TGTGCCAGCAGTTTGAACGAGGATCAGCCCCAGCATTTT
NA	NA	TRBV7-9	TRBJ2-7	CASSLAAGAIQEQYF	TGTGCCAGCAGCTTAGCGGCGGGGGCCATCCAGGAGCAGTACTTC
NA	NA	TRBV7-2	TRBJ1-6	CASSSRLDSPLHF	TGTGCCAGCAGCTCCAGACTTGATTCACCCCTCCACTTT
NA	TRBD1	TRBV6-5	TRBJ2-5	CASSSGQGALKTQYF	TGTGCCAGCAGTTCCGGACAGGGGGCGCTTAAGACCCAGTACTTC
NA	NA	TRBV7-2	TRBJ1-3	CASSPRGGVGNTIYF	TGTGCCAGCAGCCCCCGGGGCGGGGTGGGAAACACCATATATTTT
once	TRBD2	TRBV3-1/TRBV3-2	TRBJ2-2	CASMRSGEVENTGELFF	TGTGCCAGCATGCGTAGCGGGGAGGTAGAGAACACCGGGGAGCTGTTTTTT
NA	TRBD1	TRBV4-3	TRBJ2-2	CASSQSQGGTGELFF	TGCGCCAGCAGCCAATCACAGGGGGGCACCGGGGAGCTGTTTTTT
NA	TRBD2	TRBV5-4	TRBJ2-7	CASSLGLVSYEQYF	TGTGCCAGCAGTTTAGGACTAGTCTCCTACGAGCAGTACTTC